The sequence of this TCR beta chain was determined in a study of blood T cells in healthy people across ages. Broader study findings: The study regarded diversity estimates from one million T cells as underestimates. PBMCs that were unsorted prevented a conclusive naive versus antigen-experienced comparison.

A J-beta primer mix and a sample-barcoded 5' primer were used in a second PCR of roughly 6 to 11 cycles. TCRdb itself ran the 5' RACE reads through MiXCR, one entry per CDR3 protein. The sample includes 1,500,000 or so distinct CDR3 sequences, roughly two fifths seen only once; the top ten take around 4%. Each donor gave roughly 9.2 milliliters of peripheral blood. CDR1 is SGDLS, CDR2 YYNGEE, per germline. CDR3 length: 18 residues. Trimming cost V 3 bases and J 2 bases; bases outside gene matches: 15. A word on this clonotype: Its antigen is as yet unknown.

This sequence originates from a woman aged 18 to 35 in good health. The rearrangement joins TRBV9 to TRBJ2-7; 9 positions agree with TRBD2. The sample comprised blood. The CDR3 region is CASSAQAGGPSLTYEQYF. The DNA for the CDR3 is TGTGCCAGCAGCGCGCAAGCGGGAGGCCCGAGTCTAACCTACGAGCAGTACTTC.